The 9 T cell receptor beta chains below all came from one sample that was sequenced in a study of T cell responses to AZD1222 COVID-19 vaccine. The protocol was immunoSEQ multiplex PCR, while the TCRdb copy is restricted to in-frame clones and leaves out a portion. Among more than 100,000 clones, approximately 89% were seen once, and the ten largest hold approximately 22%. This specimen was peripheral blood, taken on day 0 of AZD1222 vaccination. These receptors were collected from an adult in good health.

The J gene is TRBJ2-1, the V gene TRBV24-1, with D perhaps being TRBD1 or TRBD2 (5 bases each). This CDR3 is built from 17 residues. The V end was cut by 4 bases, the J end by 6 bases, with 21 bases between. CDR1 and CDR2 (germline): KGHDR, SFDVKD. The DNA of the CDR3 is TGTGCCACCAGTGACCATAAGACAGTCGGGGACCGCAATGAGCAGTTCTTC. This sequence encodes CATSDHKTVGDRNEQFF.

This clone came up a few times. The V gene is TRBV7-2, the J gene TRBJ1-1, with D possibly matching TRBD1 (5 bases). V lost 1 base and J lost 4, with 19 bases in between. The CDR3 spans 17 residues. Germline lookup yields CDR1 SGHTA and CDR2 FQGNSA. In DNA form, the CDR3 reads TGTGCCAGCAGCTTAGGCACAGGAGATCGAAGGATCACTGAAGCTTTCTTT. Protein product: CASSLGTGDRRITEAFF.

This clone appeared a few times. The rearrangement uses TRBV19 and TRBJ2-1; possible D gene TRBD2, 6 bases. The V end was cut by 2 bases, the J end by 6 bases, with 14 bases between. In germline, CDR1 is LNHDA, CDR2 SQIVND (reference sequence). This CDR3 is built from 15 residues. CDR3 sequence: CASSIRDFPPNEQFF. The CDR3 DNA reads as TGTGCCAGTAGTATAAGGGACTTCCCCCCCAATGAGCAGTTCTTC.

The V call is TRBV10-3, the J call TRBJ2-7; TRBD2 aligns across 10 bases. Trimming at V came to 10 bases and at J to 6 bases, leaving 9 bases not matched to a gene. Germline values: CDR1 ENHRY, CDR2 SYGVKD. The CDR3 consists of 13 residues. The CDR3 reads CATGAGGPGEQYF. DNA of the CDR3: TGTGCCACAGGAGCGGGGGGGCCGGGCGAGCAGTACTTC.

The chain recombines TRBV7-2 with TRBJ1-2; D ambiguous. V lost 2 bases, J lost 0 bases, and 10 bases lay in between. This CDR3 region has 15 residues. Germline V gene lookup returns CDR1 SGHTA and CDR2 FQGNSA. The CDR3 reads CASSLFLGANYGYTF. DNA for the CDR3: TGTGCCAGCAGCTTATTTTTAGGAGCTAACTATGGCTACACCTTC.

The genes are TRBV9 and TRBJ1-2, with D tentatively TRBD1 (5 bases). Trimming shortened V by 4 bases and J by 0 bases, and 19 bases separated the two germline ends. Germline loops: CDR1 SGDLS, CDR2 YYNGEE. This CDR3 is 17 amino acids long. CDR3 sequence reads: CASSPTTAYTANYGYTF. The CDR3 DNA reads TGTGCCAGCAGCCCAACGACAGCTTATACCGCTAACTATGGCTACACCTTC.

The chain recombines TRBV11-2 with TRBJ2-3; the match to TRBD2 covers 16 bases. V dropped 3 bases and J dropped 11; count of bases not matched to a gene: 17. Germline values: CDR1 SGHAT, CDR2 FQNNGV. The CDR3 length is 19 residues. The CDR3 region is CASSLDITGTSGRASGQYF. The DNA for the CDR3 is TGTGCCAGCAGCTTGGATATCACCGGGACTAGCGGGAGGGCCAGTGGGCAGTATTTT.

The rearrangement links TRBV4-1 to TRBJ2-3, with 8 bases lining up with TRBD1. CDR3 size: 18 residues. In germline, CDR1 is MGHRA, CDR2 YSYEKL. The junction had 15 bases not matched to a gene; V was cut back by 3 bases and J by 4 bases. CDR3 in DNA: TGCGCCAGCAGCCAGGAACCGGACAGGGTCAGACCAGCAGATACGCAGTATTTT. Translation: CASSQEPDRVRPADTQYF.

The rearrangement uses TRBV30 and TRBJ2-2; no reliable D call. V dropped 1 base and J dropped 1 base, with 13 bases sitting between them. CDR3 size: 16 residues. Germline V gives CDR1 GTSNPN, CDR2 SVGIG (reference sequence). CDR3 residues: CAWSGAVYLNTGELFF. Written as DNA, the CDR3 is TGTGCCTGGAGTGGTGCAGTATACCTGAACACCGGGGAGCTGTTTTTT.